The 5 T cell receptor beta chains listed next were all sequenced from one sample in a study of T cell repertoires in cytomegalovirus infection. TCRdb reprocessed the reads via MiXCR and lists one record per CDR3 protein. The sample comprises 95,000 to 150,000 distinct CDR3 sequences, 25% to 35% of which are singletons, and under 65% rests with the top ten. These receptors' targets are unknown. Sequenced here: CD8+ T cells from cultured PBMCs, sampled from culture after CMV antigen stimulation. These receptors were taken from a human donor in good health (CMV status not recorded). Some clones in this sample may be carry-over from other donors' samples.

Points on this clonotype: The conserved phenylalanine or tryptophan normally closing the CDR3 is absent here, so this likely arose from a read error. This sequence joins TRBV9 and TRBJ2-5; TRBD2 matches 8 bases. In germline, CDR1 is SGDLS, CDR2 YYNGEE. The CDR3 sequence is 16 residues long. V was pared by 4 bases and J by 1 base, with 9 bases of the junction left unmatched. The CDR3: CASSLFQRGTQETQYL. In DNA form, the CDR3 reads TGTGCCAGCAGCCTTTTCCAGCGGGGGACCCAAGAGACCCAGTACCTC.

This clonotype was seen a single time. A read error may explain this, as a much larger clone is one base away. V is TRBV7-6 and J is TRBJ1-1; D is possibly TRBD1 (5 bases). Germline V gives CDR1 SGHVS, CDR2 FNYEAQ. V lost 5 bases and J lost 5, with 6 bases in between. The CDR3 extends over 11 amino acids. Written as DNA, the CDR3 is TGTGCCAGCAGCGCAGGGACTGAAGCTTTCTTT. Encoded protein: CASSAGTEAFF.

This clonotype was counted between two and nine times. The chain recombines TRBV6-6 with TRBJ2-3, with D unresolved. Trimming removed 7 bases from V and 0 bases from J, with 11 bases in between. CDR3 length equals 14 residues. Germline V CDR1 and CDR2: MNHNY, SVGAGI (reference sequence). This CDR3 is CASTPTTSTDTQYF. Here the CDR3 DNA reads TGTGCCAGCACCCCGACGACTAGCACAGATACGCAGTATTTT.

J is TRBJ2-3 and V is TRBV28; D is unclear. Per the germline V gene, CDR1 is MDHEN and CDR2 is SYDVKM. V lost 3 bases to trimming and J lost 5 bases, with 15 bases between them. This CDR3 has 15 amino acids. The DNA of the CDR3 is TGTGCCAGCAGTTTTTCGGAAGAAATTATAGATACGCAGTATTTT. This translates into CASSFSEEIIDTQYF.

This chain links TRBV4-1 with TRBJ2-7; 7 positions agree with TRBD1. The CDR3 runs to 17 residues. The trim removed 4 bases at V and 0 bases at J, leaving 12 bases unmatched. Germline V lookup: CDR1 MGHRA, CDR2 YSYEKL. In DNA form, the CDR3 reads TGCGCCAGCAGCCTTTTCGAAGGGGGCGACAACTCCTACGAGCAGTACTTC. Translated: CASSLFEGGDNSYEQYF.